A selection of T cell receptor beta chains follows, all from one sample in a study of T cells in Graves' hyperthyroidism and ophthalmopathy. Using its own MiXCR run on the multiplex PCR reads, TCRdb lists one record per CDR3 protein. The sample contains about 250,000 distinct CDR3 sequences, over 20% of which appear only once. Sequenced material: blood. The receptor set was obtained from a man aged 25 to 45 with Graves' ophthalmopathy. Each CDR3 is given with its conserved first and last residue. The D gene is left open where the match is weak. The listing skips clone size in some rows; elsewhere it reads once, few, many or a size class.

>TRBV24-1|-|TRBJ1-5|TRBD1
TGTGCCACCAGTGACCTAACGACAGGGCGGCCCCAGCATTTT
CATSDLTTGRPQHF
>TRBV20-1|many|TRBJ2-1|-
TGCAGTGCTAGAGCCCTCCCGGGTCCAGCGAATGAGCAGTTCTTC
CSARALPGPANEQFF
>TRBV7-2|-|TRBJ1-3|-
TGTGCCAGCAGCTTTGGGACACCCATCTCTGGAAACACCATATATTTT
CASSFGTPISGNTIYF
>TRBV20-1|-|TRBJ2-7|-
TGCAGTGCTAGAGGGCCGGGCAAGGACGAGCAGTACTTC
CSARGPGKDEQYF
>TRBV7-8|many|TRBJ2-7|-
TGTGCCAGCAGCCTAAGACAGGAAGCCTACGAGCAGTACTTC
CASSLRQEAYEQYF
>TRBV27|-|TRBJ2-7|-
TGTGCCAGCAGAGGAGGGGGGGTCTCCGAGCAGTACTTC
CASRGGGVSEQYF
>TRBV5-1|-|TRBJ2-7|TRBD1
TGCGCCAGCAGCATTCACCGGGACAGCTACGAGCAGTACTTC
CASSIHRDSYEQYF
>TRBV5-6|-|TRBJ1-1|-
TGTGCCAGCAGCCTATACGGCAAGAACACTGAAGCTTTCTTT
CASSLYGKNTEAFF
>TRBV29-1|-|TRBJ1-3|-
TGCAGCGTCCCCGGGCCCGAAGACTCCGTATATTTT
CSVPGPEDSVYF
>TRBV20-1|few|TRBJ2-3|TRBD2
TGCAGTTCAGGACGGCGACTAGCGGGAGAGGTAGATACGCAGTATTTT
CSSGRRLAGEVDTQYF
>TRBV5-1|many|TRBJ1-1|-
TGCGCCAGCAGCCCCCCTGAGAGGGCTAACACTGAAGCTTTCTTT
CASSPPERANTEAFF
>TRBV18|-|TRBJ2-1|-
TGTGCCAGCTCACGTCCTGGTTGGTCCTACAATGAGCAGTTCTTC
CASSRPGWSYNEQFF